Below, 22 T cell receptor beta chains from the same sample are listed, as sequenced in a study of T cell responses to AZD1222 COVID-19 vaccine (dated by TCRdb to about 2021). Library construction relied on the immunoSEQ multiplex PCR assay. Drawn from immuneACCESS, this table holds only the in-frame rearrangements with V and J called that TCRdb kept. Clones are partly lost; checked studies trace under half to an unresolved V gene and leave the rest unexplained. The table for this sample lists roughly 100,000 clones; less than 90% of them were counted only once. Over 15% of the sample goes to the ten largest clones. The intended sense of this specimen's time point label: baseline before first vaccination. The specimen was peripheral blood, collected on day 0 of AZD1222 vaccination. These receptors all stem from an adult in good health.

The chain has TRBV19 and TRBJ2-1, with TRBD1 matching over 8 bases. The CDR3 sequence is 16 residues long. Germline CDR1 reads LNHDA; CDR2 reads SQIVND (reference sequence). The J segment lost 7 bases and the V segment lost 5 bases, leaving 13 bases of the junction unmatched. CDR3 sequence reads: CASSSRPGQASNEQFF. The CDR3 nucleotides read TGTGCCAGTAGTTCCCGCCCGGGACAGGCTTCTAATGAGCAGTTCTTC.

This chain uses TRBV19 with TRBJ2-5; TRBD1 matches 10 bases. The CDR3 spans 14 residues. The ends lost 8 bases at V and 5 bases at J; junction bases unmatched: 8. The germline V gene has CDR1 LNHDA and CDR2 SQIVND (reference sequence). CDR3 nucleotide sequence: TGTGCCAGTCGGACAGGGGGTGCACACGAGACCCAGTACTTC. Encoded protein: CASRTGGAHETQYF. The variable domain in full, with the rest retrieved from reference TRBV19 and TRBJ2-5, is DGGITQSPKYLFRKEGQNVTLSCEQNLNHDAMYWYRQDPGQGLRLIYYSQIVNDFQKGDIAEGYSVSREKKESFPLTVTSAQKNPTAFYLCASRTGGAHETQYFGPGTRLLVL.

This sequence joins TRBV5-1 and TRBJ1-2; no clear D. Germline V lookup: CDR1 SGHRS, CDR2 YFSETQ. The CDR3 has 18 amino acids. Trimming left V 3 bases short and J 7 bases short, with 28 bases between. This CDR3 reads CASSWEGGGGSSLSGYTF. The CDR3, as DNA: TGCGCCAGCAGCTGGGAGGGTGGCGGAGGGTCCTCTCTATCTGGCTACACCTTC.

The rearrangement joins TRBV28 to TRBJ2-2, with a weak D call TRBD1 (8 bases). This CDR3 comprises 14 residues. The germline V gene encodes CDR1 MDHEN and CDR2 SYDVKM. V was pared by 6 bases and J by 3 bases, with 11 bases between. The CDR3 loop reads CASRQGGDTGELFF. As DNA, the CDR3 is TGTGCCAGCAGACAGGGGGGGGACACCGGGGAGCTGTTTTTT.

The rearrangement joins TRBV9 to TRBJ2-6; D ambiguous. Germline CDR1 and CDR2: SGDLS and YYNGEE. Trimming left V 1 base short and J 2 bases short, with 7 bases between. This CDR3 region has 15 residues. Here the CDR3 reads CASSVPSAGANVLTF. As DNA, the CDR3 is TGTGCCAGCAGCGTACCGTCGGCTGGGGCCAACGTCCTGACTTTC. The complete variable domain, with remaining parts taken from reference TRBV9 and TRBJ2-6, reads DSGVTQTPKHLITATGQRVTLRCSPRSGDLSVYWYQQSLDQGLQFLIQYYNGEERAKGNILERFSAQQFPDLHSELNLSSLELGDSALYFCASSVPSAGANVLTFGAGSRLTVL.

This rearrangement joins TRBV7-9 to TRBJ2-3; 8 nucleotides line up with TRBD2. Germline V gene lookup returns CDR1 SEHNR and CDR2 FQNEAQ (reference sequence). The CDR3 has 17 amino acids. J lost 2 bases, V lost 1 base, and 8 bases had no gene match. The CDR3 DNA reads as TGTGCCAGCAGCTTAGGGTCGTTAGCGGGGCCCACAGATACGCAGTATTTT. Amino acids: CASSLGSLAGPTDTQYF.

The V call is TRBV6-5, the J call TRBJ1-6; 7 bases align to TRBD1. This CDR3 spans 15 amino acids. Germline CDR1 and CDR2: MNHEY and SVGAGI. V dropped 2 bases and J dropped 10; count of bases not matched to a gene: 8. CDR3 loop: CASSYQERGQSPLHF. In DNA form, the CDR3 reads TGTGCCAGCAGTTACCAGGAAAGGGGGCAATCACCCCTCCACTTT.

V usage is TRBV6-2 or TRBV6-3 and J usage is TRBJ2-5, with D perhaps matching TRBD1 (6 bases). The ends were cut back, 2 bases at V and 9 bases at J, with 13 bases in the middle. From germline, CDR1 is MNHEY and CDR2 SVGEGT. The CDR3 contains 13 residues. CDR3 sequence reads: CASSYPSRGPQYF. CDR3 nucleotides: TGTGCCAGCAGTTACCCTTCCAGGGGTCCCCAGTACTTC.

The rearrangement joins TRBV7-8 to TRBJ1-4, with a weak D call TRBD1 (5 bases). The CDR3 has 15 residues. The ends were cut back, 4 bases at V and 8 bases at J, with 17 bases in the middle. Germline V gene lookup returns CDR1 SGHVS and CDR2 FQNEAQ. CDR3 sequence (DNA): TGTGCCAGCAGCTCTTACCTCGGGGCGAAGGAAAAACTGTTTTTT. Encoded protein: CASSSYLGAKEKLFF.

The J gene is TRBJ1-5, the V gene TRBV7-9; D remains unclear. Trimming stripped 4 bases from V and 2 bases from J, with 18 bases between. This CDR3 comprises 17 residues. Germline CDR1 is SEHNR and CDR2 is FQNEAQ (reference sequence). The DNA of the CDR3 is TGTGCCAGCAGCTATTGTGGAGGGTTGAGGTGCAATCAGCCCCAGCATTTT. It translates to CASSYCGGLRCNQPQHF.

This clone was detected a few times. For the CDR3, the DNA is TGTGCCATCAGTGGGGCGACAGGGAATGGCAGGAATGAGCAGTTCTTC. Its protein is CAISGATGNGRNEQFF. The chain employs TRBV10-3 and TRBJ2-1; 7 bases are a match to TRBD1. The CDR3 has 16 amino acids. Trimming removed 4 bases from V and 7 bases from J; junction bases left unmatched: 13. Germline V gene lookup returns CDR1 ENHRY and CDR2 SYGVKD.

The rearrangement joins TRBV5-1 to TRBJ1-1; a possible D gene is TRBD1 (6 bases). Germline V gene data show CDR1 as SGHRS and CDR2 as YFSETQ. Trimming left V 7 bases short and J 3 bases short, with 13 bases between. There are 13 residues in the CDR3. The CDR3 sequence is CASGHGGHTEAFF. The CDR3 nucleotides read TGCGCCAGCGGGCACGGGGGCCACACTGAAGCTTTCTTT.

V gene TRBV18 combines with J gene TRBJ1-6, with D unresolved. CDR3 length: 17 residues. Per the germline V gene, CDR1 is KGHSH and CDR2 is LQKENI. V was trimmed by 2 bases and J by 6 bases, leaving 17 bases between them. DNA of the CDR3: TGTGCCAGCTCACCATTACCATCACCGGCCCTTAATTCACCCCTCCACTTT. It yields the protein CASSPLPSPALNSPLHF.

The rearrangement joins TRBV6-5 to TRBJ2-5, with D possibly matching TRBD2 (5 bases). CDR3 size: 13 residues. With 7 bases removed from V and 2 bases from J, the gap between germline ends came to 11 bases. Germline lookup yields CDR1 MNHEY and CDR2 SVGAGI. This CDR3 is CASTLGGQETQYF. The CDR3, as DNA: TGTGCCAGCACACTAGGTGGGCAAGAGACCCAGTACTTC.

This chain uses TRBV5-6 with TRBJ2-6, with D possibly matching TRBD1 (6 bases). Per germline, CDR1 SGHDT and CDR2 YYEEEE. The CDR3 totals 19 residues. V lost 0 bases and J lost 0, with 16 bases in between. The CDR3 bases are TGTGCCAGCAGCTTGGGTCCCGGACAGTTCCTCTCTGGGGCCAACGTCCTGACTTTC. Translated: CASSLGPGQFLSGANVLTF.

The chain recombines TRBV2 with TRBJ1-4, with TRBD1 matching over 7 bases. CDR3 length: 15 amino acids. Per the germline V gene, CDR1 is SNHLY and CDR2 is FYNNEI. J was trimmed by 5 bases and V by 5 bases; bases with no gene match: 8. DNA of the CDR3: TGTGCCAGCAGTTCATCCGGGACAGCGAATGAAAAACTGTTTTTT. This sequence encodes CASSSSGTANEKLFF. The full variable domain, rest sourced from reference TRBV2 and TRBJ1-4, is EPEVTQTPSHQVTQMGQEVILRCVPISNHLYFYWYRQILGQKVEFLVSFYNNEISEKSEIFDDQFSVERPDGSNFTLKIRSTKLEDSAMYFCASSSSGTANEKLFFGSGTQLSVL.

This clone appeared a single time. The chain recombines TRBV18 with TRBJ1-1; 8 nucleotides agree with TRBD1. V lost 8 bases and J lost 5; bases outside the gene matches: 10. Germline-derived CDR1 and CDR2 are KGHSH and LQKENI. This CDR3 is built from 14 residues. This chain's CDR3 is CASVMDRADTEAFF. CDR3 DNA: TGTGCCAGCGTGATGGACAGGGCTGATACTGAAGCTTTCTTT.

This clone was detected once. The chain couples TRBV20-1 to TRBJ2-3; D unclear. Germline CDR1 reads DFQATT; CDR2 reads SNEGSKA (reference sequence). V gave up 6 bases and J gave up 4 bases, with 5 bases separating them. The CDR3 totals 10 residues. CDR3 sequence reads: CSAASDTQYF. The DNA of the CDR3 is TGCAGTGCCGCTTCAGATACGCAGTATTTT.

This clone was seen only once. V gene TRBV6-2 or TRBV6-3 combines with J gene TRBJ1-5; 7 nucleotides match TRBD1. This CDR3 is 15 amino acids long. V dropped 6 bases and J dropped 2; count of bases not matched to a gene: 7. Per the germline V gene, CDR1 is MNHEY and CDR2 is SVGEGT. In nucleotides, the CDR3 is TGTGCCAGCAGCACCGACAGGGTCGGCAATCAGCCCCAGCATTTT. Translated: CASSTDRVGNQPQHF.

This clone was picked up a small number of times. The CDR3 loop reads CASSSDRGVGLALGYTF. The CDR3 bases are TGTGCCAGCAGCTCGGACAGGGGGGTCGGACTAGCGTTAGGCTACACCTTC. V is TRBV7-2 and J is TRBJ1-2; 10 bases are a match to TRBD1. The CDR3 totals 17 residues. In germline, CDR1 is SGHTA, CDR2 FQGNSA. J gave up 8 bases and V 4 bases, and 16 bases lay outside the gene matches.

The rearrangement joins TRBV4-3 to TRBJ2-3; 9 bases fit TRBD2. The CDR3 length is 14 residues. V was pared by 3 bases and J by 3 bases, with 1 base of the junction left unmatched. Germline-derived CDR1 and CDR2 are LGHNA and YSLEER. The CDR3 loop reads CASSQGLATDTQYF. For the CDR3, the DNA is TGCGCCAGCAGCCAGGGACTAGCAACAGATACGCAGTATTTT.

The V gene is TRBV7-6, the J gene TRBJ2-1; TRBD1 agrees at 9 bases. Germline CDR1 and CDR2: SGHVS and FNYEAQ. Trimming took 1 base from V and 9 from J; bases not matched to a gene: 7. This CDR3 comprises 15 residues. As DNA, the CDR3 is TGTGCCAGCAGCTTAGGTTCGGACAGGGGTAGTGAGCAGTTCTTC. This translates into CASSLGSDRGSEQFF.